This note documents a single TCR beta chain sequence. V was pared by 1 base and J by 4 bases, with 7 bases of the junction left unmatched. CDR3 length: 16 residues. Germline-derived CDR1 and CDR2 are LNHDA and SQIVND (reference sequence). In the original analysis: How many nucleated cells were present was estimated from reference gene primer amplification. TCRdb's copy holds only in-frame clones and misses some; the assay was immunoSEQ multiplex PCR. The V and J calls and the clone size are those of that table, but D and trimming were determined from the DNA. The top ten hold about 15% of the sample, which has tens of thousands of clones, approximately 90% seen once. The sample is drawn from a study of blood T cell repertoires in COVID-19. Study as a whole: There were acute and convalescent COVID-19 samples, and they came from the United States, Italy and Spain. PBMCs, B-cell-depleted T cells, or T cells were the source of the cDNA or gDNA that made up the material.

The sequence derives from a male donor with acute or convalescent COVID-19. The chain uses TRBV19 and TRBJ1-2; 9 bases agree with TRBD1. The sequencing input was peripheral blood. This CDR3 is CASSIVPGQGPYGYTF. The CDR3 DNA sequence: TGTGCCAGTAGTATAGTGCCGGGACAGGGCCCCTATGGCTACACCTTC.